This TCR beta chain was sequenced during a study of blood T cell repertoires in COVID-19. On the study more broadly: Acute and convalescent COVID-19 samples came from the United States, Italy and Spain. Sources were T cells, B-cell-depleted T cells, or PBMCs; the material itself was cDNA or gDNA.

J lost 7 bases, V lost 2 bases, and 5 bases had no gene match. Germline CDR1 is SGHRS and CDR2 is YFSETQ. The CDR3 has 13 residues. Original methodology: How many nucleated cells were present was estimated from reference gene primer amplification. Measured with immunoSEQ multiplex PCR; TCRdb has only the in-frame clones, and not every one. Clone size and V and J calls were adopted from that table, with D and trimming inferred from the DNA. Of 77,000 or so clones listed, around 83% are singletons. V gene TRBV5-1 combines with J gene TRBJ1-2, with 7 bases identical to TRBD1. The receptor comes from a woman in her sixties or seventies with acute or convalescent COVID-19. Source material: peripheral blood. In nucleotides, the CDR3 is TGCGCCAGCAGCTTCGACAGGGTTTCTGGCTACACCTTC. It encodes CASSFDRVSGYTF. The variable domain in full, with the rest retrieved from reference TRBV5-1 and TRBJ1-2, is KAGVTQTPRYLIKTRGQQVTLSCSPISGHRSVSWYQQTPGQGLQFLFEYFSETQRNKGNFPGRFSGRQFSNSRSEMNVSTLELGDSALYLCASSFDRVSGYTFGSGTRLTVV.